This entry is about one T cell receptor (beta chain). CD45RO negativity and positive selection for CCR7 defined naive CD8 cells, a population that excluded terminally differentiated effector memory CD45RA+ cells. The data originate from a study of shared clonotypes between healthy human individuals. The data were produced by immunoSEQ multiplex PCR, yet TCRdb's version contains in-frame clones alone and is incomplete. The table records some 2 million clones, about 95% of them present only once. There are 12 residues in the CDR3. V was clipped by 5 bases and J by 5 bases, with 10 bases between them. Germline V gene lookup returns CDR1 SGHVS and CDR2 FNYEAQ.

The rearrangement joins TRBV7-6 to TRBJ2-7; no clear D. The source material was naive CD8+ T cells sorted from blood. The receptor was derived from a man between 18 and 29 years old in good health. The CDR3 protein is CASSPDGNEQYF. CDR3 coding DNA: TGTGCCAGCAGCCCGGACGGAAACGAGCAGTACTTC.